This entry lists 21 T cell receptor beta chains sequenced from one sample in a study of CD8 T cells in ankylosing spondylitis. From the 5' RACE reads, TCRdb called clonotypes with MiXCR, one entry per CDR3 protein. The top ten hold under 15% of the sample, which has around 340,000 distinct CDR3 sequences, 20% to 25% seen once. Sequenced sample: blood, either unsorted or a sorted T cell fraction (not recorded which). The receptors originated from a male donor with ankylosing spondylitis or in good health (not recorded which).

This chain joins TRBV7-9 and TRBJ2-3; no clear D. The CDR3 runs to 16 residues. Germline V lookup: CDR1 SEHNR, CDR2 FQNEAQ (reference sequence). V lost 4 bases to trimming and J lost 1 base, with 15 bases between them. CDR3 protein: CASSSAPAYGTDTQYF. The CDR3 nucleotides read TGTGCCAGCAGCTCGGCGCCTGCTTATGGCACAGATACGCAGTATTTT.

The rearrangement links TRBV4-1 to TRBJ2-4; D not resolved. The CDR3 is 15 amino acids. V was pared by 4 bases and J by 5 bases, with 15 bases between. Germline V CDR1 and CDR2: MGHRA, YSYEKL. CDR3 nucleotides: TGCGCCAGCAGCCCAATTGGACCCGTTGAAAACATTCAGTACTTC. Its protein product is CASSPIGPVENIQYF.

This chain joins TRBV12-3 or TRBV12-4 and TRBJ2-5; 9 bases match TRBD1. With 7 bases clipped from V and 7 bases from J, the junction kept 4 bases outside the gene matches. CDR3 size: 12 residues. As DNA, the CDR3 is TGTGCCAGCAACAGGGGGCCTGGGACCCAGTACTTC. Protein: CASNRGPGTQYF.

This clonotype was detected many times. DNA of the CDR3: TGTGCCAGCAGTGTGGGGGACCCCTCCTACAATGAGCAGTTCTTC. Amino acid sequence: CASSVGDPSYNEQFF. The chain links TRBV12-3 or TRBV12-4 to TRBJ2-1, with D perhaps given as TRBD1 or TRBD2 (5 bases each). The CDR3 extends over 15 amino acids. V dropped 5 bases and J dropped 0 bases, with 11 bases sitting between them.

This clonotype turned up a few times. In nucleotides, the CDR3 is TGTGCCAGTAGTATAATGGGTTCAGGGCTAAATGAGCAGTTCTTC. This translates into CASSIMGSGLNEQFF. V usage is TRBV19 and J usage is TRBJ2-1; D might be TRBD1 (5 bases). CDR1 LNHDA and CDR2 SQIVND come from the germline V gene (reference sequence). The germline V and J ends were trimmed by 2 bases and 7 bases, with 15 bases remaining between them. This CDR3 region has 15 residues.

This clonotype was seen a handful of times. The rearrangement joins TRBV29-1 to TRBJ2-7; D call uncertain. V gave up 4 bases and J gave up 2 bases, with 9 bases separating them. This CDR3 has 12 residues. Germline assignment: CDR1 SQVTM and CDR2 ANQGSEA. CDR3 coding DNA: TGCAGCGTTGCCACAGTCGCCTACGAGCAGTACTTC. This encodes CSVATVAYEQYF.

This sequence joins TRBV7-2 and TRBJ1-5, with D possibly being TRBD1 (6 bases). Trimming took off 2 bases at V and 5 bases at J, with 13 bases between the two ends. The CDR3 contains 15 residues. The V gene's germline CDR1 is SGHTA and CDR2 FQGNSA. CDR3 loop: CASSLSRTAYQPQHF. CDR3 DNA sequence: TGTGCCAGCAGCTTAAGTAGGACAGCCTATCAGCCCCAGCATTTT.

The V gene is TRBV7-3, the J gene TRBJ2-1, with TRBD2 as a possible D gene (6 bases). The V gene lost 1 base and the J gene lost 4 bases, with 11 bases spanning the gap. The CDR3 consists of 15 residues. Germline values: CDR1 SGHTA, CDR2 FQGTGA. This CDR3 is CASSLNRGSYNEQFF. CDR3 coding DNA: TGTGCCAGCAGCTTAAACCGGGGGAGTTACAATGAGCAGTTCTTC.

The V gene is TRBV14, the J gene TRBJ2-3; 7 bases are a match to TRBD2. Trimming at V came to 0 bases and at J to 4 bases, leaving 7 bases not matched to a gene. Germline values: CDR1 SGHDN, CDR2 FVKESK. The CDR3 runs 16 residues. CDR3 sequence reads: CASSQDGGTTSDTQYF. CDR3 coding DNA: TGTGCCAGCAGCCAAGATGGAGGGACTACCTCAGATACGCAGTATTTT. Looking up the rest from reference TRBV14 and TRBJ2-3 gives the full variable domain: EAGVTQFPSHSVIEKGQTVTLRCDPISGHDNLYWYRRVMGKEIKFLLHFVKESKQDESGMPNNRFLAERTGGTYSTLKVQPAELEDSGVYFCASSQDGGTTSDTQYFGPGTRLTVL.

The V call is TRBV7-6, the J call TRBJ2-3, with 8 bases lining up with TRBD1. The CDR3 runs to 15 residues. Germline V gene lookup returns CDR1 SGHVS and CDR2 FNYEAQ. V lost 10 bases, J lost 5 bases, and 14 bases stayed unmatched. The CDR3 protein is CATSRTGLSGDTQYF. CDR3 bases: TGTGCCACCTCCCGGACAGGGCTCTCCGGAGATACGCAGTATTTT.

The V gene is TRBV6-1, the J gene TRBJ2-7; TRBD1 might be the D (6 bases). CDR1 is MNHNS, CDR2 SASEGT, per germline. The V end lost 1 base, the J end lost 7 bases, and 17 bases lay between the germline ends. The length of the CDR3 is 15 residues. The CDR3 reads CASSEERRGTKEQYF. The CDR3 DNA sequence: TGTGCCAGCAGTGAAGAAAGGAGAGGGACAAAAGAGCAGTACTTC.

This clonotype was seen a handful of times. V gene TRBV11-2 combines with J gene TRBJ2-2, with D perhaps matching TRBD1 or TRBD2 (6 bases each). Germline lookup yields CDR1 SGHAT and CDR2 FQNNGV. This CDR3 contains 16 residues. With 3 bases removed from V and 1 base from J, the gap between germline ends came to 12 bases. CDR3 region: CASSLSGAGNTGELFF. The CDR3 bases are TGTGCCAGCAGCTTGTCGGGGGCAGGGAACACCGGGGAGCTGTTTTTT. The entire variable domain, with the rest obtained from reference TRBV11-2 and TRBJ2-2, is as follows: EAGVAQSPRYKIIEKRQSVAFWCNPISGHATLYWYQQILGQGPKLLIQFQNNGVVDDSQLPKDRFSAERLKGVDSTLKIQPAKLEDSAVYLCASSLSGAGNTGELFFGEGSRLTVL.

This clonotype was found a few times. The chain recombines TRBV4-1 with TRBJ2-1, with D unclear. V was cut by 5 bases and J by 1 base, with 12 bases left in between. CDR1 and CDR2 from the germline V gene are MGHRA and YSYEKL. The CDR3 extends over 15 amino acids. As DNA, the CDR3 is TGCGCCAGCAGCTCGCTACCTCAATCCTACAATGAGCAGTTCTTC. Protein product: CASSSLPQSYNEQFF.

The V call is TRBV20-1, the J call TRBJ2-7; possibly TRBD1 for D (5 bases). V lost 6 bases, J lost 1 base, and 22 bases lay in between. Germline V CDR1 and CDR2: DFQATT, SNEGSKA (reference sequence). The CDR3 runs 16 residues. The CDR3 sequence: CSAIVSQADWSYEQYF. In nucleotides, the CDR3 is TGCAGTGCAATAGTTTCACAGGCAGATTGGTCCTACGAGCAGTACTTC.

This clonotype turned up a few times. V usage is TRBV27 and J usage is TRBJ2-3, with a possible D match to TRBD1 (5 bases). The V and J ends lost 3 bases and 2 bases respectively, with 12 bases between them. Germline loops: CDR1 MNHEY, CDR2 SMNVEV (reference sequence). This CDR3 is 15 amino acids long. The CDR3 reads CASSFGWGPTDTQYF. The CDR3 bases are TGTGCCAGCAGTTTTGGGTGGGGCCCCACAGATACGCAGTATTTT.

The V and J genes are TRBV20-1 and TRBJ1-1; D not resolved. V was shortened by 6 bases and J by 1 base, with 18 bases between the two germline ends. The CDR3 is made up of 15 amino acids. Germline CDR1 is DFQATT and CDR2 is SNEGSKA (reference sequence). The CDR3 nucleotides are TGCAGTGCCCAGGACGGGCAGGCACCGAACACTGAAGCTTTCTTT. This codes for CSAQDGQAPNTEAFF.

The V gene is TRBV28, the J gene TRBJ2-7; 10 bases match TRBD1. V was clipped by 3 bases and J by 2 bases; unmatched bases: 7. CDR1 is MDHEN and CDR2 is SYDVKM in the germline V gene. CDR3 size: 16 residues. CDR3 protein: CASSLLNGQGAYEQYF. The DNA of the CDR3 is TGTGCCAGCAGTTTGTTGAATGGACAGGGGGCCTACGAGCAGTACTTC.

The chain couples TRBV6-6 to TRBJ2-6; D is possibly TRBD1 (6 bases). Germline V gene lookup returns CDR1 MNHNY and CDR2 SVGAGI (reference sequence). Trimming left V 4 bases short and J 0 bases short, with 31 bases between. This CDR3 comprises 23 residues. CDR3 nucleotide sequence: TGTGCCAGCAGTTTCTTTCATCTCAACTCACAGGGTGCCGGGCCCTCTGGGGCCAACGTCCTGACTTTC. This translates into CASSFFHLNSQGAGPSGANVLTF.

The chain recombines TRBV7-9 with TRBJ2-3; TRBD2 agrees at 11 bases. This CDR3 spans 16 amino acids. Trimming at V came to 4 bases and at J to 6 bases, leaving 9 bases not matched to a gene. The germline CDR1 and CDR2 sequences are SEHNR and FQNEAQ (reference sequence). The CDR3: CASSSDSGGAADTQYF. In nucleotides, the CDR3 is TGTGCCAGCAGCTCAGATAGCGGGGGGGCCGCGGATACGCAGTATTTT. Full variable domain (rest looked up from reference TRBV7-9 and TRBJ2-3): DTGVSQNPRHKITKRGQNVTFRCDPISEHNRLYWYRQTLGQGPEFLTYFQNEAQLEKSRLLSDRFSAERPKGSFSTLEIQRTEQGDSAMYLCASSSDSGGAADTQYFGPGTRLTVL.

This clonotype came up once. The chain joins TRBV11-2 to TRBJ2-3; 9 nucleotides agree with TRBD2. The germline V gene encodes CDR1 SGHAT and CDR2 FQNNGV. The CDR3 extends over 19 amino acids. V shed 2 bases and J 1 base; nucleotides not matched to a gene: 13. The CDR3 spells CASSLFPAGGAPGTDTQYF. CDR3 nucleotides: TGTGCCAGCAGCTTATTCCCAGCGGGGGGCGCACCGGGCACAGATACGCAGTATTTT.

In regard to this clonotype: No DNA is shown, since the ends of the CDR3 on it are uncertain; the CDR3 is the one TCRdb lists. The rearrangement links TRBV6-2 or TRBV6-3 to TRBJ2-7; the table gives TRBD2 as D, unverified against the DNA. The CDR3 has 16 residues if both end residues are counted. Germline CDR1 reads MNHEY; CDR2 reads SVGEGT. The CDR3: CASSTSTGLRSYEQYF.